Reported below is one TCR beta chain. The sample comes from a study of CD8+CD57+ T cells in acquired aplastic anemia. About the research overall: On average, sorted CD4+ and CD8+ cells gave approximately 3.5 ug of DNA.

Flow cytometry had shown expanded CD8+CD57+ cells in the patients chosen for sequencing. Blood sampling was performed on the patients, and none of them had received therapy by then. Template material for TCR beta VDJ and CDR3 profiling consisted of genomic DNA. MiXCR, run by TCRdb on the reads, gives a single entry per CDR3 protein. The data contain about 98,000 distinct CDR3 sequences, roughly two thirds of them seen just once; the ten biggest clones take up approximately 60%. The V and J ends lost 5 bases and 4 bases respectively, with 14 bases between them. Germline CDR1 is DFQATT and CDR2 is SNEGSKA (reference sequence). The CDR3 contains 13 residues.

The specimen sequenced was sorted CD4+, CD8+, or CD8+CD57+ T cells (not recorded which) from PBMCs. The rearrangement joins TRBV20-1 to TRBJ1-1; D possibly corresponds to TRBD1 (5 bases). The receptor's source is a human donor with aplastic anemia. The CDR3 nucleotides read TGCAGTGCTGGGACCGAGGGGTTCACTGAAGCTTTCTTT. Amino acid sequence: CSAGTEGFTEAFF.